This T cell receptor (beta chain) derives from a study of Ad26.COV2.S vaccination and SARS-CoV-2 variants. Notes on the study in general: Analyses that measured TCR breadth and depth may have underestimated total T cell responses. CD8+ and CD4+ T cells specific for spike reportedly responded with substantial breadth after vaccination. Participants given vaccine showed non-spike TCR breadth similar to that of placebo recipients.

Data came from immunoSEQ multiplex PCR; TCRdb stores just in-frame clones and leaves some out. The data hold around 350,000 clones, with 92% observed a single time. On this clone: Its antigen is unknown.

Trimming removed 2 bases from V and 6 bases from J; junction bases left unmatched: 8. Germline CDR1 and CDR2: SGHRS and YFSETQ. There are 15 residues in the CDR3. Source: peripheral blood, taken after recovery from COVID-19. The V call is TRBV5-1, the J call TRBJ2-3; TRBD1 matches 8 bases. This TCR derives from a human donor who had recovered from COVID-19. The CDR3 DNA follows: TGCGCCAGCAGCTTCGGACAGGGTGCAGCGGATACGCAGTATTTT. This encodes CASSFGQGAADTQYF.